The 2 T cell receptor beta chains in this list originate from one sample, sequenced in a study of T-cell reconstitution after alpha-beta-depleted transplantation in children. The authors prepared the TCRbeta library with unique molecular identifiers. TCRdb reanalysed the PCR reads using MiXCR and keeps one entry per CDR3 protein. The table shows 350,000 to 450,000 distinct CDR3 sequences, with 20% occurring only once. Sequences were derived from PBMCs from the stem cell graft donor, sampled from the stem cell graft. These receptors all stem from a human donor who donated a stem cell graft to a child with acute myeloid leukemia.

The chain carries TRBV21-1 and TRBJ2-7; whether TRBD2, the table's D call, matches the DNA was not checked. TRBV21-1 is recorded as a pseudogene. The CDR3 loop spans 16 amino acids. This chain's CDR3 is CASSKGTSSIFYEQYF. CDR3 sequence (DNA): TGTGCCAGCAGCAAAGGGACTAGCTCGATATTCTACGAGCAGTACTTC.

There are many counts of this clonotype. The V gene is TRBV29-1, the J gene TRBJ2-7; tentatively, D is TRBD2 (7 bases). CDR1 and CDR2 from the germline V gene are SQVTM and ANQGSEA. V was shortened by 7 bases and J by 2 bases, with 15 bases between the two germline ends. The CDR3 length is 13 residues. CDR3 coding DNA: TGCAGCGGGGGGGGACACAACGCCTACGAGCAGTACTTC. Translating it yields CSGGGHNAYEQYF.